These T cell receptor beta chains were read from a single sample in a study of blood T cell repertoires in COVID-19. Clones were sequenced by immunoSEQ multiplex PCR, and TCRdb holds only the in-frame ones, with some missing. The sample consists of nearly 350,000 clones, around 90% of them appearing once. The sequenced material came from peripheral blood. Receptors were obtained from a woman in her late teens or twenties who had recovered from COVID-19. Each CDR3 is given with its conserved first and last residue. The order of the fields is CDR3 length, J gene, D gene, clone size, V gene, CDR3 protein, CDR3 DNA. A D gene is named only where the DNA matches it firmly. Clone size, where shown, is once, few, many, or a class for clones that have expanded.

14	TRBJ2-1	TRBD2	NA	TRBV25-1	CASSETGVRAGGFF	TGTGCCAGCAGTGAGACAGGCGTGAGAGCGGGAGGGTTCTTC
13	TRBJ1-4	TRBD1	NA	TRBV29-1	CSVGPGGNEKLFF	TGCAGCGTTGGTCCAGGGGGAAATGAAAAACTGTTTTTT
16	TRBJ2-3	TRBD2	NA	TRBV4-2	CASSQGTSEDTDTQYF	TGTGCCAGCAGCCAAGGTACTAGCGAGGACACAGATACGCAGTATTTT
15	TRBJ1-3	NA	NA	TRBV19	CASSTQGGSGNTIYF	TGTGCCAGTAGTACTCAGGGTGGCTCGGGAAACACCATATATTTT
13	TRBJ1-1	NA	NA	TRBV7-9	CASRPPTAAEAFF	TGTGCCAGCAGACCACCGACAGCCGCTGAAGCTTTCTTT
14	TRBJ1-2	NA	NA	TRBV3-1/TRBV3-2	CASSQARGSHGYTF	TGTGCCAGCAGCCAAGCTAGGGGGAGCCATGGCTACACCTTC
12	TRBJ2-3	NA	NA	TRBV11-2	CASSPSTDTQYF	TGTGCCAGCAGCCCAAGCACAGATACGCAGTATTTT
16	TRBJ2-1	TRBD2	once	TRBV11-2	CASSSVGGLAGGEQFF	TGTGCCAGCAGCTCGGTTGGGGGGCTAGCGGGAGGTGAGCAGTTCTTC
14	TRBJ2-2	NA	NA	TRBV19	CASSWGRGSGELFF	TGTGCCAGTAGTTGGGGTAGGGGGTCCGGGGAGCTGTTTTTT
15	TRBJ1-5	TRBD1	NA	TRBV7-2	CASTPGDSPYQPQHF	TGTGCCAGCACCCCGGGGGACAGTCCTTATCAGCCCCAGCATTTT
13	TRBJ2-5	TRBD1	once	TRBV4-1	CASSLGQQETQYF	TGCGCCAGCAGCCTGGGACAGCAAGAGACCCAGTACTTC
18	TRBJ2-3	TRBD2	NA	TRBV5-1	CASSLGGSGTPRTDTQYF	TGCGCCAGCAGCTTGGGTGGTAGCGGGACGCCCCGCACAGATACGCAGTATTTT
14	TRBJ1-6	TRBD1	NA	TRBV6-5	CASSYRQGNSPLHF	TGTGCCAGCAGTTATCGACAGGGGAATTCACCCCTCCACTTT
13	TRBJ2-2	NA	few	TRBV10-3	CAISDDGTGELFF	TGTGCCATCAGTGACGACGGGACCGGGGAGCTGTTTTTT
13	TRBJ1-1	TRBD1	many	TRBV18	CASSGQANTEAFF	TGTGCCAGCTCGGGACAGGCGAACACTGAAGCTTTCTTT
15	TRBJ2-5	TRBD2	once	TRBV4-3	CASSHVAGAQETQYF	TGCGCCAGCAGCCACGTAGCGGGCGCGCAAGAGACCCAGTACTTC
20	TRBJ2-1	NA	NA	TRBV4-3	CASSQDSYYVQSGFYNEQFF	TGCGCCAGCAGCCAAGATTCGTATTATGTTCAGTCTGGTTTCTACAATGAGCAGTTCTTC
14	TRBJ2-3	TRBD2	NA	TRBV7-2	CASSFYREEDTQYF	TGTGCCAGCAGCTTTTATCGGGAGGAAGATACGCAGTATTTT
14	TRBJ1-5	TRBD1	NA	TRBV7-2	CASSLTGINQPQHF	TGTGCCAGCAGCTTGACAGGGATCAATCAGCCCCAGCATTTT
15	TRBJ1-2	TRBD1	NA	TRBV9	CASSAGTAQNYGYTF	TGTGCCAGCAGCGCGGGGACAGCTCAAAACTATGGCTACACCTTC
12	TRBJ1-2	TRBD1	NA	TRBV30	CAWTQGAPGYTF	TGTGCCTGGACGCAGGGGGCCCCCGGCTACACCTTC
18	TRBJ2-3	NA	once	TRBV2	CASSLPSTDPVGADTQYF	TGTGCCAGCAGTCTCCCATCTACTGACCCGGTAGGGGCAGATACGCAGTATTTT
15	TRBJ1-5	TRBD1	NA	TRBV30	CAWSVGTGPNQPQHF	TGTGCCTGGAGTGTCGGGACAGGGCCCAATCAGCCCCAGCATTTT
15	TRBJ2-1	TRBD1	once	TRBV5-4	CASSGTGTGRNEQFF	TGTGCCAGCAGCGGAACCGGGACAGGGCGGAATGAGCAGTTCTTC
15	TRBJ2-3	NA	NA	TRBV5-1	CASSLAGGSADTQYF	TGCGCCAGCAGCTTGGCCGGGGGTAGCGCCGATACGCAGTATTTT
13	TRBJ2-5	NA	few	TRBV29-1	CSVAVGQGETQYF	TGCAGCGTTGCTGTGGGGCAGGGGGAGACCCAGTACTTC
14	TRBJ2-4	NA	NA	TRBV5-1	CASSFTIAKNIQYF	TGCGCCAGCAGCTTCACTATAGCCAAAAACATTCAGTACTTC
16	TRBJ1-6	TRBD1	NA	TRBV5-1	CASSLISRQGGSPLHF	TGCGCCAGCAGCTTGATCTCTAGACAGGGTGGCTCACCCCTCCACTTT
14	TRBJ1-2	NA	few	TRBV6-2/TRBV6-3	CASSNNLLSYGYTF	TGTGCCAGCAGTAATAACTTACTGTCCTATGGCTACACCTTC
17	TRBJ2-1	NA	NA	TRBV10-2	CASSEAWLAGSYNEQFF	TGCGCCAGCAGTGAGGCGTGGTTGGCAGGCTCCTACAATGAGCAGTTCTTC
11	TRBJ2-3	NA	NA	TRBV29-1	CSVTRGDTQYF	TGCAGCGTTACTCGGGGAGATACGCAGTATTTT
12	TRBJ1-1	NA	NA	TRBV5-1	CASSWRGAEAFF	TGCGCCAGCAGCTGGAGGGGCGCTGAAGCTTTCTTT
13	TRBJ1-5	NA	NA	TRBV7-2	CASSLAIRQPQHF	TGTGCCAGCAGCTTAGCGATACGGCAGCCCCAGCATTTT
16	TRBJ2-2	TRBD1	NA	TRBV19	CASSTRRDRDTGELFF	TGTGCCAGTAGTACCCGCCGGGACAGAGACACCGGGGAGCTGTTTTTT
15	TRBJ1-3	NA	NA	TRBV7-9	CASSIIVGIGNTIYF	TGTGCCAGCAGCATTATCGTCGGTATAGGAAACACCATATATTTT
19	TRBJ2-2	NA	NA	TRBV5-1	CASSYLIGGPDVNTGELFF	TGCGCCAGCAGCTACTTAATCGGCGGCCCAGACGTGAACACCGGGGAGCTGTTTTTT
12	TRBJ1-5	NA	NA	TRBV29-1	CSGGDRDQPQHF	TGCAGCGGTGGCGACCGGGATCAGCCCCAGCATTTT
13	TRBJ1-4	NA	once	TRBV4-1	CASQGTQDEKLFF	TGCGCCAGCCAAGGGACTCAAGATGAAAAACTGTTTTTT
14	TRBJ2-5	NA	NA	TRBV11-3	CASSLVDRQETQYF	TGTGCCAGCAGCTTAGTCGACAGGCAAGAGACCCAGTACTTC
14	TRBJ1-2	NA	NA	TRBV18	CASSLGGASYGYTF	TGTGCCAGCTCACTCGGGGGAGCGAGCTATGGCTACACCTTC
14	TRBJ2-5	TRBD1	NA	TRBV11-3	CASSPGTGQETQYF	TGTGCCAGCAGCCCCGGGACAGGGCAAGAGACCCAGTACTTC
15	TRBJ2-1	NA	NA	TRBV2	CASSEPRETYNEQFF	TGTGCCAGCAGTGAACCCAGGGAAACCTACAATGAGCAGTTCTTC
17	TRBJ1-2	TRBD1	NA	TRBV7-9	CASSRLTNRGLDYGYTF	TGTGCCAGCAGCCGATTAACCAACAGGGGGCTCGACTATGGCTACACCTTC
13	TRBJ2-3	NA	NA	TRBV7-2	CASSSFSTDTQYF	TGTGCCAGCAGCTCCTTTAGCACAGATACGCAGTATTTT
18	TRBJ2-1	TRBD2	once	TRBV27	CASSQRPGGSGRVNEQFF	TGTGCCAGCAGTCAAAGACCGGGTGGTAGCGGGAGGGTCAATGAGCAGTTCTTC
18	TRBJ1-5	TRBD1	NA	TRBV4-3	CASSQDSNPDRGNQPQHF	TGCGCCAGCAGCCAAGATTCGAATCCGGACAGGGGTAATCAGCCCCAGCATTTT
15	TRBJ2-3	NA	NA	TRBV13	CASSLASPSTDTQYF	TGTGCCAGCAGCTTAGCTAGTCCTAGCACAGATACGCAGTATTTT
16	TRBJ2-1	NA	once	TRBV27	CASSLSSGSSGNEQFF	TGTGCCAGCAGTTTATCTTCTGGCAGCTCGGGCAATGAGCAGTTCTTC
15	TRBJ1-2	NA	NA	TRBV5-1	CASSLGSGDHYGYTF	TGCGCCAGCAGCTTGGGCTCAGGGGATCACTATGGCTACACCTTC
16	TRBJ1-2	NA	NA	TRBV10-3	CATHREDSSRTDGYTF	TGTGCCACTCATAGGGAAGACAGTTCAAGGACCGATGGCTACACCTTC
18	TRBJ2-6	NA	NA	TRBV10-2	CASSESPQSTPGANVLTF	TGCGCCAGCAGTGAAAGCCCTCAAAGTACTCCTGGGGCCAACGTCCTGACTTTC
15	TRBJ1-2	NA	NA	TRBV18	CASSPSAEGLGGYTF	TGTGCCAGCTCACCATCGGCAGAGGGTTTGGGTGGCTACACCTTC
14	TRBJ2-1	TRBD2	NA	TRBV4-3	CASSRLALADEQFF	TGCGCCAGCAGCCGCCTGGCGCTAGCGGATGAGCAGTTCTTC
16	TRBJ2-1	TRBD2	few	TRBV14	CASSRLGGSSYNEQFF	TGTGCCAGCAGCCGCCTTGGCGGGAGCTCCTACAATGAGCAGTTCTTC
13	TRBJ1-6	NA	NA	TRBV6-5	CASTRTVYSPLHF	TGTGCCAGCACCCGGACAGTTTATTCACCCCTCCACTTT
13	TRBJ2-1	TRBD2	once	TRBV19	CASSLAGVNEQFF	TGTGCCAGTAGCTTAGCGGGAGTAAATGAGCAGTTCTTC
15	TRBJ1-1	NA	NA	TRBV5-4	CASSLKQGSNTEAFF	TGTGCCAGCAGCCTGAAACAGGGATCGAACACTGAAGCTTTCTTT